The present T cell receptor (beta chain) was sequenced within a study of T cell responses to AZD1222 COVID-19 vaccine. Study outcomes and limitations: Clonal diversity may have been underestimated in mostly white British donors. Nearly half of spike-specific TCRs reportedly target unmutated variant regions.

Of note for this clone: Antigen unknown.

Here immunoSEQ multiplex PCR was the method, and the copy in TCRdb shows in-frame clones only, minus some. In the table there are 90,000 to 120,000 clones, around nine tenths of which are singletons. Losses at the gene ends were 8 bases for V and 9 bases for J; bases not matched to a gene: 19. Germline CDR1 and CDR2: LNHDA and SQIVND (reference sequence). This CDR3 spans 16 amino acids. This TCR was sampled from an adult in good health. The input for sequencing was peripheral blood, taken on day 0 of AZD1222 vaccination. The V and J genes are TRBV19 and TRBJ1-5; TRBD1 agrees at 7 bases. CDR3 loop: CASSLMAGGGLGPQHF. The CDR3 nucleotides are TGTGCCAGTTCTCTCATGGCAGGGGGTGGCCTAGGGCCCCAGCATTTT.